The 15 T cell receptor beta chains given below trace back to one sample, sequenced in a study of CD8+CD57+ T cells in acquired aplastic anemia. It was patients with CD8+CD57+ cell expansion by flow cytometry who were chosen for sequencing. According to the study, genomic DNA was the template for TCR beta VDJ and CDR3 profiling. MiXCR, run by TCRdb on the reads, gives a single entry per CDR3 protein. The table has over 250,000 distinct CDR3 sequences, roughly 61% seen once. Sequenced sample: sorted CD4+, CD8+, or CD8+CD57+ T cells (not recorded which) from PBMCs. These receptors all come from a human donor with aplastic anemia.

A remark on this clonotype: This sequence may be a read error, since a much larger clone differs from it by one base. This chain joins TRBV3-1 and TRBJ1-1, with no clear D. V lost 7 bases, J lost 3 bases, and 9 bases lay in between. CDR3 size: 12 residues. Germline V CDR1 and CDR2: LGHDT, YNNKEL (reference sequence). The CDR3 loop is CASKLADTEAFF. CDR3 bases: TGTGCCAGCAAATTGGCGGACACTGAAGCTTTCTTT.

The chain links TRBV20-1 to TRBJ1-1; D uncertain. Trimming stripped 2 bases from V and 3 bases from J, with 16 bases between. Germline CDR1 DFQATT, CDR2 SNEGSKA (reference sequence). The length of the CDR3 is 15 residues. CDR3 DNA sequence: TGCAGTGCTAGACGGGTCGGGGAGCCATACACTGAAGCTTTCTTT. The encoded protein is CSARRVGEPYTEAFF.

This chain joins TRBV2 and TRBJ1-2, with D hard to call. V was cut by 2 bases and J by 4 bases, with 11 bases left in between. The CDR3 sequence is 14 residues long. The V gene's germline CDR1 is SNHLY and CDR2 FYNNEI. The DNA for the CDR3 is TGTGCCAGCAGTGAAACCGCGGATTCCTATGGCTACACCTTC. This translates into CASSETADSYGYTF.

This clonotype was observed many times. The rearrangement joins TRBV3-1 to TRBJ2-2; D may be TRBD1 (7 bases). Per the germline V gene, CDR1 is LGHDT and CDR2 is YNNKEL (reference sequence). V lost 4 bases to trimming and J lost 7 bases, with 19 bases between them. CDR3 length: 16 residues. DNA of the CDR3: TGTGCCAGCAGCCGAGGACAGGCTGGAGGGGGCGGGGAGCTGTTTTTT. It yields the protein CASSRGQAGGGGELFF.

The chain uses TRBV7-9 and TRBJ2-7, with D perhaps matching TRBD1 (6 bases). CDR3 size: 14 residues. The V gene lost 5 bases and the J gene lost 3 bases, with 14 bases spanning the gap. Germline V gene data show CDR1 as SEHNR and CDR2 as FQNEAQ (reference sequence). CDR3 coding DNA: TGTGCCAGCAGCCGGGACATAGGGGGCTACGAGCAGTACTTC. Protein product: CASSRDIGGYEQYF. The variable domain in full, completed from reference TRBV7-9 and TRBJ2-7, reads DTGVSQNPRHKITKRGQNVTFRCDPISEHNRLYWYRQTLGQGPEFLTYFQNEAQLEKSRLLSDRFSAERPKGSFSTLEIQRTEQGDSAMYLCASSRDIGGYEQYFGPGTRLTVT.

The chain combines TRBV5-5 with TRBJ2-3, with unresolved D. The germline V gene encodes CDR1 SGHKS and CDR2 YYEKEE (reference sequence). The CDR3 runs to 15 residues. V gave up 4 bases and J gave up 3 bases, with 15 bases separating them. The CDR3 DNA is TGTGCCAGCAGCCAAGATGCGGAACCAACAGATACGCAGTATTTT. Translating gives CASSQDAEPTDTQYF.

Many counts were recorded for this clonotype. The V call is TRBV20-1, the J call TRBJ2-2, with 9 bases identical to TRBD1. The germline CDR1 and CDR2 sequences are DFQATT and SNEGSKA (reference sequence). This CDR3 has 17 residues. The junction had 9 bases not matched to a gene; V was cut back by 1 base and J by 3 bases. CDR3 in amino acids: CSARVSPGQGHTGELFF. The CDR3 DNA sequence: TGCAGTGCTAGAGTGAGTCCGGGACAGGGCCACACCGGGGAGCTGTTTTTT.

The rearrangement joins TRBV7-9 to TRBJ1-1, with D possibly being TRBD1 (6 bases). V was pared by 1 base and J by 10 bases, with 16 bases between. This CDR3 has 14 amino acids. Germline CDR1 is SEHNR and CDR2 is FQNEAQ (reference sequence). The CDR3 is CASSLGSQGQGAFF. CDR3 sequence (DNA): TGTGCCAGCAGCTTAGGGTCCCAGGGACAAGGAGCTTTCTTT.

This clonotype occurred many times. CDR3 in DNA: TGTGCCAGCAGTGCGTACCTAGCGGGAACTTACGAGCAGTACTTC. Translated: CASSAYLAGTYEQYF. This chain joins TRBV27 and TRBJ2-7, with TRBD2 matching over 9 bases. With V trimmed by 5 bases and J by 4 bases, 9 bases remained unmatched. This CDR3 contains 15 residues. Germline loops: CDR1 MNHEY, CDR2 SMNVEV (reference sequence).

This clonotype has a handful of counts. With a much larger clone just one base away, this may be a read error. The CDR3 region is CASSYRRQSSSYNSPLHF. DNA for the CDR3: TGTGCCAGCAGTTACCGGCGACAGTCTAGCTCCTATAATTCACCCCTCCACTTT. The chain joins TRBV6-5 to TRBJ1-6, with D perhaps matching TRBD1 (5 bases). V shed 2 bases and J shed 0 bases, with 14 bases lying between them. Germline V gene lookup returns CDR1 MNHEY and CDR2 SVGAGI. The CDR3 has 18 residues.

This sequence joins TRBV5-1 and TRBJ2-3; no reliable D call. The CDR3 covers 14 residues. Germline CDR1 is SGHRS and CDR2 is YFSETQ. Between the trimmed V and J ends, which lost 7 bases and 1 base, there was a span of 13 bases. The DNA for the CDR3 is TGCGCCAGCGTCAGTGATGGTGGCACAGATACGCAGTATTTT. Its protein product is CASVSDGGTDTQYF.

CDR3 bases: TGTGCCATCAGAACGGACGGGAACACTGAAGCTTTCTTT. It yields the protein CAIRTDGNTEAFF. V gene TRBV10-3 combines with J gene TRBJ1-1; no clear D gene. Germline V gives CDR1 ENHRY, CDR2 SYGVKD. Trimming cost V 6 bases and J 1 base, with 9 bases left between them. CDR3 length: 13 residues.

The chain combines TRBV5-1 with TRBJ2-3; 7 bases map to TRBD2. The V and J ends lost 3 bases and 4 bases, in that order; junction bases with no gene match: 8. Per the germline V gene, CDR1 is SGHRS and CDR2 is YFSETQ. This CDR3 is 15 amino acids long. This CDR3 is CASSSAGGSADTQYF. CDR3 coding DNA: TGCGCCAGCAGCTCGGCGGGCGGGAGCGCAGATACGCAGTATTTT.

The table lists this clonotype with a count of one. The rearrangement links TRBV20-1 to TRBJ1-1; no firm D call. Germline-derived CDR1 and CDR2 are DFQATT and SNEGSKA (reference sequence). The CDR3 length is 12 residues. Trimming left V 6 bases short and J 1 base short, with 9 bases between. In DNA form, the CDR3 reads TGCAGTGCAGTTGAAGAGAACACTGAAGCTTTCTTT. Protein product: CSAVEENTEAFF.

The chain couples TRBV12-3 or TRBV12-4 to TRBJ2-1; 10 bases line up with TRBD2. V shed 2 bases and J 10 bases; nucleotides not matched to a gene: 8. There are 15 residues in the CDR3. The DNA for the CDR3 is TGTGCCAGCAGTTTATGGGCTAGCGGGAGTCGCGAGCAGTTCTTC. Translating it yields CASSLWASGSREQFF.